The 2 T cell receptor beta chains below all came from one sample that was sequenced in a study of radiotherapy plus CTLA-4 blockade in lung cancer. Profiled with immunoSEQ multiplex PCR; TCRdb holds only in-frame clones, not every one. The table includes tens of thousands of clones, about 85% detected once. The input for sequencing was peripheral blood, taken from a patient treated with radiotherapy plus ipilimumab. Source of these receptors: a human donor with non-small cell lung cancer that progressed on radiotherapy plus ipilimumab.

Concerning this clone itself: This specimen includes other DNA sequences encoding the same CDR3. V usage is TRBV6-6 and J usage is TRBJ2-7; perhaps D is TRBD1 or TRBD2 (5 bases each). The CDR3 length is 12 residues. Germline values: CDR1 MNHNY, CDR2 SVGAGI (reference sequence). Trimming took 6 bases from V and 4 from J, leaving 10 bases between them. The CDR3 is CASSRGEYEQYF. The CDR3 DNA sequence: TGTGCCAGCAGCCGAGGGGAGTACGAGCAGTACTTC.

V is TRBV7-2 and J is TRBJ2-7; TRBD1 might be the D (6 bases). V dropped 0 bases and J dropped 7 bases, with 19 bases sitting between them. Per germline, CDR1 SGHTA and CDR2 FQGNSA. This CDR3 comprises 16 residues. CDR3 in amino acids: CASSLALGAGDIEQYF. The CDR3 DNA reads TGTGCCAGCAGCTTAGCCTTAGGGGCAGGGGATATTGAGCAGTACTTC.